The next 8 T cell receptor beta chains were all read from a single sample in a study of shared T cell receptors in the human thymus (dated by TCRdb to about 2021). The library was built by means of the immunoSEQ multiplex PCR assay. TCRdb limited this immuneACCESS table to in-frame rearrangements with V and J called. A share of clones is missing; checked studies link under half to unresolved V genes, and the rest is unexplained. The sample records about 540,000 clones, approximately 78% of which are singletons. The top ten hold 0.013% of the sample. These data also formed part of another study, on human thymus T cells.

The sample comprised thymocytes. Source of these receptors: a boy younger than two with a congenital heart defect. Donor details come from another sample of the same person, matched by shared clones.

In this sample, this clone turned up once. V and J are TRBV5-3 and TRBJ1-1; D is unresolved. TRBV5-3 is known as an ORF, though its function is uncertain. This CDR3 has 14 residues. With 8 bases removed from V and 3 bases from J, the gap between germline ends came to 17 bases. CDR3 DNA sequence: TGTGCCAGCCCGACCGACACGCGGGACACTGAAGCTTTCTTT. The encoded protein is CASPTDTRDTEAFF.

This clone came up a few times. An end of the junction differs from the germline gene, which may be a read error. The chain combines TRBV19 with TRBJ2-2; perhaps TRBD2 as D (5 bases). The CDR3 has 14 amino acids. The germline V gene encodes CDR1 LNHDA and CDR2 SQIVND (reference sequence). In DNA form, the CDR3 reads TGTGCCAGTACGCTCCGGGAACACACCGCGGAGCTGTTTTTT. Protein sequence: CASTLREHTAELFF.

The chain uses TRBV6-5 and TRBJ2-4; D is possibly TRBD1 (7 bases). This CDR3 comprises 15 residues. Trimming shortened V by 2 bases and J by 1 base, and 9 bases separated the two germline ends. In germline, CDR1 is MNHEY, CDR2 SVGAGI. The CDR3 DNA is TGTGCCAGCAGTTACGCAGGGGGGGCCAAAAACATTCAGTACTTC. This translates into CASSYAGGAKNIQYF.

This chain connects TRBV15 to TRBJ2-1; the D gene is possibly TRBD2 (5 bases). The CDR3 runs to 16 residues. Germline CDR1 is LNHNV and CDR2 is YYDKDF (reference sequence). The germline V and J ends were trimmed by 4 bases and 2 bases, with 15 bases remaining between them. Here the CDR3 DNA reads TGTGCCACCAGCATTACTAGGTTTCTCACCTACAATGAGCAGTTCTTC. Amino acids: CATSITRFLTYNEQFF.

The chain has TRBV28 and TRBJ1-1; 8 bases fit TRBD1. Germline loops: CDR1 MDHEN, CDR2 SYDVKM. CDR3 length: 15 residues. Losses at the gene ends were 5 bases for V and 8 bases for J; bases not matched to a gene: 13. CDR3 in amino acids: CASSLTRGQGTEAFF. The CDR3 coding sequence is TGTGCCAGCAGTCTGACCCGTGGACAGGGAACGGAAGCTTTCTTT. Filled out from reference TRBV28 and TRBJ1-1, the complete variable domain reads DVKVTQSSRYLVKRTGEKVFLECVQDMDHENMFWYRQDPGLGLRLIYFSYDVKMKEKGDIPEGYSVSREKKERFSLILESASTNQTSMYLCASSLTRGQGTEAFFGQGTRLTVV.

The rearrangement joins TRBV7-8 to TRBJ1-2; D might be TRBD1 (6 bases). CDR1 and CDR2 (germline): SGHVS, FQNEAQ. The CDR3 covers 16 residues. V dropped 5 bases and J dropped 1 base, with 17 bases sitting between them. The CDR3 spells CASSASGTPHNYGYTF. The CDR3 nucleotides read TGTGCCAGCAGCGCCAGTGGGACACCACATAACTATGGCTACACCTTC.

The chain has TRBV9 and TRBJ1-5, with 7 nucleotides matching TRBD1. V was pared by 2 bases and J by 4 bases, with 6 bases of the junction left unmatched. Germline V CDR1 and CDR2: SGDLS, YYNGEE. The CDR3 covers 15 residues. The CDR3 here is CASSVGTASNQPQHF. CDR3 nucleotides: TGTGCCAGCAGCGTGGGGACAGCTTCAAATCAGCCCCAGCATTTT. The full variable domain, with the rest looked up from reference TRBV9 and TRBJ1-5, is DSGVTQTPKHLITATGQRVTLRCSPRSGDLSVYWYQQSLDQGLQFLIQYYNGEERAKGNILERFSAQQFPDLHSELNLSSLELGDSALYFCASSVGTASNQPQHFGDGTRLSIL.

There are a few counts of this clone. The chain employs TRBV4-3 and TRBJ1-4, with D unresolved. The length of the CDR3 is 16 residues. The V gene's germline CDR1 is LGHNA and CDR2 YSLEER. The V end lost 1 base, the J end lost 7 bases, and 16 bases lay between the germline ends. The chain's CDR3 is CASSQAPEVFGEKLFF. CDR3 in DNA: TGCGCCAGCAGCCAAGCCCCGGAGGTGTTCGGTGAAAAACTGTTTTTT.